This TCR beta chain was captured in a study of neurological immune-mediated disorders. Many counts were recorded for this clonotype. Germline assignment: CDR1 SQVTM and CDR2 ANQGSEA. The CDR3 runs to 13 residues. Trimming removed 6 bases from V and 3 bases from J, with 12 bases in between. The authors produced cDNA by 5'RACE using 10-nucleotide random UMIs. TCRdb passed the 5' RACE reads through MiXCR, listing each CDR3 protein once. The sample consists of more than 30,000 distinct CDR3 sequences, approximately 4% of them appearing once. The sequencing input was CD4+ T cells from blood. This chain links TRBV29-1 with TRBJ2-1, with D tentatively TRBD2 (7 bases). The TCR sequence derives from a woman aged 40 to 55 in good health. CDR3 sequence: CSVGGAYYNEQFF. In nucleotides, the CDR3 is TGCAGCGTGGGGGGGGCCTACTACAATGAGCAGTTCTTC.